This T cell receptor beta chain was sequenced in a study of T cells in women clearing cervical HPV infection. About the research overall: HLA type could not be excluded as a confounder.

The J segment lost 0 bases and the V segment lost 6 bases, leaving 4 bases of the junction unmatched. The CDR3 length is 15 residues. Germline V gene data show CDR1 as MNHEY and CDR2 as SVGEGT. To note about this clone: Read data end 3 residues before the CDR3 end; the end is taken from the germline J gene.

Generated by immunoSEQ multiplex PCR, the TCRdb table keeps only in-frame clones and is missing some. Found here are fewer than 50,000 clones; the top ten clones hold 7% to 9.5%. Sample: blood buffy coat. V usage is TRBV6-2 or TRBV6-3 and J usage is TRBJ2-1; 8 nucleotides align to TRBD2. This TCR came from a woman aged 18 to 75 with a cervical HPV16 infection that either progressed to CIN3+ or cleared (not recorded which). The CDR3 spells CASSTGTSSYNEQFF. The part of the CDR3 DNA that was read is TGTGCCAGCAGCACCGGGACTAGCTCCTACAATGAG.